A selection of T cell receptor beta chains follows, all from one sample in a study of control samples from healthy donors and cancer patients. Profiled with immunoSEQ multiplex PCR; TCRdb holds only in-frame clones, not every one. The sample has some 140,000 clones, approximately 91% seen once. The source material was blood. The receptors derive from a woman aged 30 to 39 in good health. Both conserved end residues are part of each CDR3. D genes are given only for firm matches. A clone size is listed for some rows: how often the clone was seen (once, few, many), or a class if it is expanded.

j_call: TRBJ1-2
v_call: TRBV18
d_call: TRBD1
clone_size: few
cdr3_aa: CASSPGQGDYGYTF
cdr3_nt: TGTGCCAGCTCCCCCGGACAGGGGGACTATGGCTACACCTTC

j_call: TRBJ1-2
v_call: TRBV20-1
d_call: NA
clone_size: once
cdr3_aa: CSAFSGRGYTF
cdr3_nt: TGCAGTGCTTTTTCAGGGAGAGGCTACACCTTC

j_call: TRBJ1-2
v_call: TRBV28
d_call: NA
clone_size: NA
cdr3_aa: CASSPQGHVFYGYTF
cdr3_nt: TGTGCCAGCAGCCCACAGGGTCACGTATTTTATGGCTACACCTTC

j_call: TRBJ2-1
v_call: TRBV6-6
d_call: NA
clone_size: NA
cdr3_aa: CASSYSNQATEQFF
cdr3_nt: TGTGCCAGCAGTTACTCGAACCAGGCTACGGAGCAGTTCTTC

j_call: TRBJ1-1
v_call: TRBV6-5
d_call: TRBD1
clone_size: NA
cdr3_aa: CASTRTGGTEAFF
cdr3_nt: TGTGCCAGCACCCGGACAGGGGGCACTGAAGCTTTCTTT

j_call: TRBJ1-2
v_call: TRBV24-1
d_call: TRBD1
clone_size: NA
cdr3_aa: CATSDVDRAAGYTF
cdr3_nt: TGTGCCACCAGTGATGTCGACAGGGCAGCTGGCTACACCTTC

j_call: TRBJ1-6
v_call: TRBV4-1
d_call: TRBD1
clone_size: NA
cdr3_aa: CASSQGQNSYNSPLHF
cdr3_nt: TGCGCCAGCAGCCAGGGACAGAACTCCTATAATTCACCCCTCCACTTT

j_call: TRBJ1-1
v_call: TRBV5-1
d_call: TRBD1
clone_size: NA
cdr3_aa: CASSLGDRNTEAFF
cdr3_nt: TGCGCCAGCAGCTTGGGGGACAGAAACACTGAAGCTTTCTTT

j_call: TRBJ2-7
v_call: TRBV7-9
d_call: TRBD2
clone_size: NA
cdr3_aa: CASSSERDPSYEQYF
cdr3_nt: TGTGCCAGCAGCTCAGAGCGGGATCCCTCCTACGAGCAGTACTTC

j_call: TRBJ2-3
v_call: TRBV7-6
d_call: NA
clone_size: NA
cdr3_aa: CASSLVADTQYF
cdr3_nt: TGTGCCAGCAGCTTAGTGGCAGATACGCAGTATTTT

j_call: TRBJ1-1
v_call: TRBV4-1
d_call: NA
clone_size: NA
cdr3_aa: CASSQERAEAFF
cdr3_nt: TGCGCCAGCAGCCAAGAACGGGCGGAAGCTTTCTTT

j_call: TRBJ2-7
v_call: TRBV2
d_call: TRBD1
clone_size: NA
cdr3_aa: CASRATGAGGYEQYF
cdr3_nt: TGTGCCAGCAGAGCAACAGGGGCGGGTGGCTACGAGCAGTACTTC

j_call: TRBJ2-3
v_call: TRBV6-5
d_call: NA
clone_size: NA
cdr3_aa: CASASGWTQYF
cdr3_nt: TGTGCCAGCGCCTCGGGCTGGACCCAGTATTTT

j_call: TRBJ1-4
v_call: TRBV19
d_call: NA
clone_size: NA
cdr3_aa: CASSIRRYNEKLFF
cdr3_nt: TGTGCCAGTAGTATAAGGCGGTATAATGAAAAACTGTTTTTT

j_call: TRBJ1-6
v_call: TRBV11-2
d_call: NA
clone_size: NA
cdr3_aa: CASSLERYSPLHF
cdr3_nt: TGTGCCAGCAGCTTAGAGCGGTATTCACCCCTCCACTTT

j_call: TRBJ2-2
v_call: TRBV6-5
d_call: NA
clone_size: once
cdr3_aa: CASSYTGANTGELFF
cdr3_nt: TGTGCCAGCAGTTATACGGGTGCGAACACCGGGGAGCTGTTTTTT

j_call: TRBJ2-3
v_call: TRBV7-2
d_call: TRBD2
clone_size: NA
cdr3_aa: CASSHRLAGARDTQYF
cdr3_nt: TGTGCCAGCAGCCACAGACTAGCGGGGGCGCGGGATACGCAGTATTTT

j_call: TRBJ1-1
v_call: TRBV6-5
d_call: NA
clone_size: once
cdr3_aa: CASSRGVGAEAFF
cdr3_nt: TGTGCCAGCTCCAGGGGAGTTGGCGCTGAAGCTTTCTTT

j_call: TRBJ2-3
v_call: TRBV5-6
d_call: TRBD1
clone_size: NA
cdr3_aa: CASSSDRGRTDTQYF
cdr3_nt: TGTGCCAGCAGCTCGGACAGGGGTCGCACAGATACGCAGTATTTT

j_call: TRBJ2-1
v_call: TRBV6-5
d_call: NA
clone_size: NA
cdr3_aa: CASSYLGRYNEQFF
cdr3_nt: TGTGCCAGCAGTTACTTGGGCAGATACAATGAGCAGTTCTTC

j_call: TRBJ1-3
v_call: TRBV7-3
d_call: NA
clone_size: NA
cdr3_aa: CASSRGGGNGNTIYF
cdr3_nt: TGTGCCAGCAGCCGCGGAGGGGGGAATGGAAACACCATATATTTT

j_call: TRBJ2-5
v_call: TRBV6-1
d_call: NA
clone_size: NA
cdr3_aa: CASSEGTAYRETQYF
cdr3_nt: TGTGCCAGCAGTGAAGGGACAGCCTATCGAGAGACCCAGTACTTC

j_call: TRBJ2-2
v_call: TRBV9
d_call: NA
clone_size: NA
cdr3_aa: CASSGIGMVGELFF
cdr3_nt: TGTGCCAGCAGCGGCATTGGGATGGTCGGGGAGCTGTTTTTT

j_call: TRBJ1-4
v_call: TRBV5-4
d_call: NA
clone_size: NA
cdr3_aa: CASSLDPWTANEKLFF
cdr3_nt: TGTGCCAGCAGCTTGGATCCTTGGACAGCTAATGAAAAACTGTTTTTT

j_call: TRBJ2-5
v_call: TRBV9
d_call: NA
clone_size: NA
cdr3_aa: CASSVKGLYQETQYF
cdr3_nt: TGTGCCAGCAGCGTAAAGGGCTTGTACCAAGAGACCCAGTACTTC

j_call: TRBJ2-4
v_call: TRBV5-4
d_call: TRBD1
clone_size: NA
cdr3_aa: CASSLGDRGRSGIQYF
cdr3_nt: TGTGCCAGCAGCTTGGGGGACAGGGGGCGATCCGGTATTCAGTACTTC

j_call: TRBJ1-5
v_call: TRBV7-2
d_call: TRBD1
clone_size: NA
cdr3_aa: CASSGTGGGQPQHF
cdr3_nt: TGTGCCAGCAGCGGGACAGGGGGCGGTCAGCCCCAGCATTTT

j_call: TRBJ2-4
v_call: TRBV2
d_call: NA
clone_size: NA
cdr3_aa: CASSEALLVKNIQYF
cdr3_nt: TGTGCCAGCAGTGAAGCGCTTCTAGTCAAAAACATTCAGTACTTC

j_call: TRBJ2-3
v_call: TRBV27
d_call: NA
clone_size: NA
cdr3_aa: CASSFQRAGTDTQYF
cdr3_nt: TGTGCCAGCAGTTTCCAGCGGGCGGGCACAGATACGCAGTATTTT

j_call: TRBJ2-1
v_call: TRBV7-3
d_call: NA
clone_size: NA
cdr3_aa: CASSLTSYNEQFF
cdr3_nt: TGTGCCAGCAGCTTAACCTCCTACAATGAGCAGTTCTTC

j_call: TRBJ2-3
v_call: TRBV15
d_call: NA
clone_size: NA
cdr3_aa: CATSRGPYTDTQYF
cdr3_nt: TGTGCCACCAGCAGAGGACCATACACAGATACGCAGTATTTT

j_call: TRBJ1-1
v_call: TRBV11-2
d_call: TRBD1
clone_size: NA
cdr3_aa: CASSPTGTGVFAEAFF
cdr3_nt: TGTGCCAGCAGCCCAACCGGGACAGGGGTCTTTGCTGAAGCTTTCTTT

j_call: TRBJ1-1
v_call: TRBV28
d_call: NA
clone_size: NA
cdr3_aa: CASSPPGGTEAFF
cdr3_nt: TGTGCCAGCAGCCCTCCGGGCGGCACTGAAGCTTTCTTT

j_call: TRBJ1-2
v_call: TRBV28
d_call: NA
clone_size: few
cdr3_aa: CASSLAGQTEIYGYTF
cdr3_nt: TGTGCCAGCAGTTTAGCTGGACAGACCGAAATCTATGGCTACACCTTC

j_call: TRBJ1-6
v_call: TRBV7-2
d_call: TRBD1
clone_size: NA
cdr3_aa: CASSTLGQGGSPLHF
cdr3_nt: TGTGCCAGCAGTACACTTGGACAGGGCGGTTCACCCCTCCACTTT

j_call: TRBJ1-5
v_call: TRBV15
d_call: NA
clone_size: NA
cdr3_aa: CATSRDLGGIQPQHF
cdr3_nt: TGTGCCACCAGCAGAGATTTGGGGGGCATTCAGCCCCAGCATTTT

j_call: TRBJ2-3
v_call: TRBV2
d_call: NA
clone_size: once
cdr3_aa: CASQPTGPTQYF
cdr3_nt: TGTGCCAGCCAACCGACCGGCCCTACGCAGTATTTT

j_call: TRBJ1-1
v_call: TRBV5-1
d_call: NA
clone_size: NA
cdr3_aa: CASSSLVGNTEAFF
cdr3_nt: TGCGCCAGCAGCTCGCTGGTAGGGAACACTGAAGCTTTCTTT

j_call: TRBJ1-2
v_call: TRBV6-5
d_call: NA
clone_size: NA
cdr3_aa: CASSYSPGEGGYTF
cdr3_nt: TGTGCCAGCAGTTACTCGCCGGGGGAGGGGGGCTACACCTTC

j_call: TRBJ2-7
v_call: TRBV28
d_call: NA
clone_size: NA
cdr3_aa: CASSYGAAISYEQYF
cdr3_nt: TGTGCCAGCAGTTACGGGGCAGCCATTTCCTACGAGCAGTACTTC

j_call: TRBJ2-2
v_call: TRBV2
d_call: NA
clone_size: NA
cdr3_aa: CASNGDLRNTGELFF
cdr3_nt: TGTGCCAGCAACGGTGATCTCCGGAACACCGGGGAGCTGTTTTTT

j_call: TRBJ2-7
v_call: TRBV29-1
d_call: TRBD2
clone_size: NA
cdr3_aa: CSVRTSGSYEQYF
cdr3_nt: TGCAGCGTAAGGACTAGCGGGAGCTACGAGCAGTACTTC

j_call: TRBJ2-5
v_call: TRBV5-4
d_call: TRBD1
clone_size: NA
cdr3_aa: CASSLGGTGISAETQYF
cdr3_nt: TGTGCCAGCAGCCTCGGAGGGACAGGGATTAGTGCAGAGACCCAGTACTTC

j_call: TRBJ1-6
v_call: TRBV7-7
d_call: NA
clone_size: NA
cdr3_aa: CASSPSSDSPLHF
cdr3_nt: TGTGCCAGCAGCCCATCCAGTGATTCACCCCTCCACTTT

j_call: TRBJ2-5
v_call: TRBV5-1
d_call: TRBD2
clone_size: once
cdr3_aa: CASSYSVGTRGSETQYF
cdr3_nt: TGCGCCAGCAGCTACTCAGTAGGGACTAGAGGGAGTGAGACCCAGTACTTC

j_call: TRBJ2-7
v_call: TRBV10-3
d_call: NA
clone_size: NA
cdr3_aa: CAIGVGSATYEQYF
cdr3_nt: TGTGCCATCGGGGTTGGGAGCGCCACCTACGAGCAGTACTTC

j_call: TRBJ1-3
v_call: TRBV7-3
d_call: NA
clone_size: NA
cdr3_aa: CASSLEDSSSGNTIYF
cdr3_nt: TGTGCCAGCAGCCTAGAGGACAGCTCTTCTGGAAACACCATATATTTT

j_call: TRBJ2-7
v_call: TRBV5-1
d_call: TRBD2
clone_size: NA
cdr3_aa: CASSSQLAGSYEQYF
cdr3_nt: TGCGCCAGCAGCTCCCAGCTAGCGGGTTCCTACGAGCAGTACTTC

j_call: TRBJ1-4
v_call: TRBV7-9
d_call: NA
clone_size: once
cdr3_aa: CASSLSGEKLFF
cdr3_nt: TGTGCCAGCAGCTTAAGTGGCGAAAAACTGTTTTTT

j_call: TRBJ2-7
v_call: TRBV3-1/TRBV3-2
d_call: TRBD1
clone_size: NA
cdr3_aa: CASSLGTGSHEQYF
cdr3_nt: TGTGCCAGCAGCCTCGGGACAGGGTCCCACGAGCAGTACTTC

j_call: TRBJ1-5
v_call: TRBV18
d_call: NA
clone_size: NA
cdr3_aa: CASSPRNSNQPQHF
cdr3_nt: TGTGCCAGCTCACCCCGCAATAGCAATCAGCCCCAGCATTTT